This T cell receptor (beta chain) emerged from a study of molecular identifiers for immune sequencing clone quantification. The study, taken as a whole, reports: Spiked Jurkat TCR RNA from one cell was reportedly detectable among around 1 million naive cells. Clones that had above 20 RNA copies took up over 99% of effector molecules but under 1% in naive cells.

The authors built bulk TCR libraries by previously described methods with listed TCR primers. A single record per CDR3 protein comes from TCRdb applying MiXCR to the PCR reads. The sample lists tens of thousands of distinct CDR3 sequences, approximately 25% occurring once. The junction had 4 bases not matched to a gene; V was cut back by 3 bases and J by 6 bases. The CDR3 consists of 14 residues. The germline gives CDR1 SGDLS, CDR2 YYNGEE. The authors gated naive CD8 T cells as CD8+CD4-CCR7+CD45RA+ for sorting. As concerns this clonotype: Its specificity is not known.

The V gene is TRBV9, the J gene TRBJ2-1; TRBD1 agrees at 9 bases. Material: naive CD8+ T cells from blood, with Jurkat cell RNA spiked in. Subset specified: FACS-sorted CD8+CD4-CCR7+CD45RA+ naive T cells. This receptor was taken from a human donor in good health. Some libraries in this study had Jurkat cell RNA spiked in. CDR3 region: CASSAVDRGNEQFF. In DNA, the CDR3 is TGTGCCAGCAGCGCCGTGGACAGGGGCAATGAGCAGTTCTTC.